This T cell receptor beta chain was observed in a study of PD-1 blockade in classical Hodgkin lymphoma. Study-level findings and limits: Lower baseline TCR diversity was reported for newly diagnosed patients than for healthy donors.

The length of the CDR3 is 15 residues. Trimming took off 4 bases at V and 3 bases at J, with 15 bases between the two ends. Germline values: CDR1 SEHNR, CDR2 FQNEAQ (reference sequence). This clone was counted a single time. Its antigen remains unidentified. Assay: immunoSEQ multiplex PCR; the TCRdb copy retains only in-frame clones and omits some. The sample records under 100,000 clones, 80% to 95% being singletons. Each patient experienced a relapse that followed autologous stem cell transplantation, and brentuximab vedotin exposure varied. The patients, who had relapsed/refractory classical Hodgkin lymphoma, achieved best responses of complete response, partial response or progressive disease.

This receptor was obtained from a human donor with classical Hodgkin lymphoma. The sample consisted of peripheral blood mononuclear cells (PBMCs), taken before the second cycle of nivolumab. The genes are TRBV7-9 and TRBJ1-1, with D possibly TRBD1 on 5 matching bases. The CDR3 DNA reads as TGTGCCAGCAGCTCCAGATGGGGGGAAGACACTGAAGCTTTCTTT. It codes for CASSSRWGEDTEAFF. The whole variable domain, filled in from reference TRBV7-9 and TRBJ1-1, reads DTGVSQNPRHKITKRGQNVTFRCDPISEHNRLYWYRQTLGQGPEFLTYFQNEAQLEKSRLLSDRFSAERPKGSFSTLEIQRTEQGDSAMYLCASSSRWGEDTEAFFGQGTRLTVV.